What follows are 19 T cell receptor beta chains derived from one specimen sequenced in a study of technical replicates of blood from several donors. Sequenced by immunoSEQ multiplex PCR; TCRdb stores in-frame clones only, minus some. The table lists approximately 82,000 clones, 96% of them singletons. The sample taken for sequencing was T cells isolated from PBMCs. Receptor source: a human donor in good health.

The V gene is TRBV1, the J gene TRBJ2-7; the listed D gene, TRBD2, was not tested against the DNA. TRBV1 is tagged as a pseudogene. The CDR3 sequence is 16 residues long. The CDR3 sequence: CTSSHSPEESSYEQYF. DNA of the CDR3: TGCACCAGCAGCCACTCCCCGGAGGAGAGCTCCTACGAGCAGTACTTC.

This chain links TRBV7-9 with TRBJ2-3, with TRBD2 identical over 13 bases. There are 16 residues in the CDR3. CDR1 and CDR2 from the germline V gene are SEHNR and FQNEAQ (reference sequence). J was trimmed by 6 bases and V by 1 base; bases with no gene match: 4. CDR3 coding DNA: TGTGCCAGCAGCTTAGGACTAGCGGGAGGAGGTGATACGCAGTATTTT. It specifies CASSLGLAGGGDTQYF.

The rearrangement joins TRBV5-4 to TRBJ2-5, with D possibly matching TRBD2 (6 bases). Trimming pared 1 base from V and 4 bases from J, leaving 17 bases between. The CDR3 has 16 residues. Germline lookup yields CDR1 SGHNT and CDR2 YYREEE (reference sequence). For the CDR3, the DNA is TGTGCCAGCAGCTTGAGGGGTTCGGGAGTAGGAGAGACCCAGTACTTC. Its protein is CASSLRGSGVGETQYF.

The rearrangement links TRBV11-3 to TRBJ2-7; no reliable D call. Germline CDR1 SGHNT, CDR2 YENEEA. V lost 0 bases and J lost 2, with 11 bases in between. The CDR3 is 15 amino acids. This CDR3 reads CASSLEARSPYEQYF. The CDR3, as DNA: TGTGCCAGCAGCTTAGAGGCTAGATCCCCCTACGAGCAGTACTTC.

J is TRBJ2-7 and V is TRBV27, with 12 positions matching TRBD1. The J segment lost 7 bases and the V segment lost 4 bases, leaving 5 bases of the junction unmatched. Germline V gene data show CDR1 as MNHEY and CDR2 as SMNVEV (reference sequence). CDR3 length equals 14 residues. CDR3 protein: CASSWDRGQGEQYF. CDR3 sequence (DNA): TGTGCCAGCAGTTGGGACAGGGGGCAAGGAGAGCAGTACTTC.

CDR3 in DNA: TGCGCCAGCAGCTTGACGGGTGACACAGATACGCAGTATTTT. Residues: CASSLTGDTDTQYF. The chain links TRBV5-1 to TRBJ2-3; no clear D gene. The germline V and J ends were trimmed by 1 base and 2 bases, with 8 bases remaining between them. Germline V lookup: CDR1 SGHRS, CDR2 YFSETQ. The CDR3 spans 14 residues.

This sequence joins TRBV5-1 and TRBJ2-5, with D perhaps matching TRBD1 (6 bases). Germline V CDR1 and CDR2: SGHRS, YFSETQ. With 3 bases removed from V and 3 bases from J, the gap between germline ends came to 9 bases. The CDR3 totals 13 residues. This chain's CDR3 is CASSSRTEETQYF. The DNA of the CDR3 is TGCGCCAGCAGCTCCCGGACAGAAGAGACCCAGTACTTC.

The chain combines TRBV19 with TRBJ2-3, with D uncertain. CDR3 length equals 12 residues. CDR1 is LNHDA and CDR2 is SQIVND in the germline V gene (reference sequence). V was clipped by 4 bases and J by 11 bases, with 13 bases between them. This chain's CDR3 is CASSKLYDKQYF. The CDR3 region has the DNA TGTGCCAGTAGTAAATTGTACGACAAGCAGTATTTT.

V usage is TRBV19 and J usage is TRBJ1-1; the D gene is possibly TRBD1 (6 bases). Looked up from germline, CDR1 is LNHDA and CDR2 is SQIVND (reference sequence). The CDR3 extends over 15 amino acids. V was cut by 3 bases and J by 0 bases, with 11 bases left in between. In DNA form, the CDR3 reads TGTGCCAGTAGTATCCAGACAGGAATGAACACTGAAGCTTTCTTT. Protein sequence: CASSIQTGMNTEAFF.

V usage is TRBV19 and J usage is TRBJ2-2; maybe TRBD1 (6 bases). The V gene lost 2 bases and the J gene lost 4 bases, with 8 bases spanning the gap. Germline CDR1 is LNHDA and CDR2 is SQIVND (reference sequence). The CDR3 length is 14 residues. CDR3 sequence: CASSIRDITGELFF. The CDR3 DNA reads TGTGCCAGTAGTATAAGGGACATCACCGGGGAGCTGTTTTTT. Together with reference TRBV19 and TRBJ2-2, the CDR3 gives the full variable domain: DGGITQSPKYLFRKEGQNVTLSCEQNLNHDAMYWYRQDPGQGLRLIYYSQIVNDFQKGDIAEGYSVSREKKESFPLTVTSAQKNPTAFYLCASSIRDITGELFFGEGSRLTVL.

V gene TRBV18 combines with J gene TRBJ2-7; 10 bases are shared with TRBD2. V was pared by 0 bases and J by 5 bases, with 4 bases of the junction left unmatched. From germline, CDR1 is KGHSH and CDR2 LQKENI. The length of the CDR3 is 15 residues. CDR3 sequence (DNA): TGTGCCAGCTCACCACCGGCTAGCGGGAGCCACGAGCAGTACTTC. This sequence encodes CASSPPASGSHEQYF.

V gene TRBV19 combines with J gene TRBJ2-3, with TRBD1 matching over 10 bases. The CDR3 covers 16 residues. V dropped 4 bases and J dropped 3; count of bases not matched to a gene: 7. Germline V CDR1 and CDR2: LNHDA, SQIVND (reference sequence). In nucleotides, the CDR3 is TGTGCCAGTAGTAGAAGACAGGGGGCGCGTACAGATACGCAGTATTTT. Amino acid sequence: CASSRRQGARTDTQYF. The whole variable domain, filled in from reference TRBV19 and TRBJ2-3, reads DGGITQSPKYLFRKEGQNVTLSCEQNLNHDAMYWYRQDPGQGLRLIYYSQIVNDFQKGDIAEGYSVSREKKESFPLTVTSAQKNPTAFYLCASSRRQGARTDTQYFGPGTRLTVL.

The chain joins TRBV28 to TRBJ2-1; D might be TRBD2 (6 bases). This CDR3 comprises 16 residues. Germline V gene data show CDR1 as MDHEN and CDR2 as SYDVKM. Trimming pared 6 bases from V and 4 bases from J, leaving 19 bases between. The CDR3 loop is CASSYPGAGKYNEQFF. The CDR3 region has the DNA TGTGCCAGCAGCTACCCCGGGGCGGGGAAATACAATGAGCAGTTCTTC. The whole variable domain, remainder taken from reference TRBV28 and TRBJ2-1, is DVKVTQSSRYLVKRTGEKVFLECVQDMDHENMFWYRQDPGLGLRLIYFSYDVKMKEKGDIPEGYSVSREKKERFSLILESASTNQTSMYLCASSYPGAGKYNEQFFGPGTRLTVL.

V gene TRBV25-1 combines with J gene TRBJ1-3; no clear D gene. Germline CDR1 and CDR2: MGHDK and SYGVNS. The CDR3 totals 17 residues. Between the trimmed V and J ends, which lost 2 bases and 0 bases, there was a span of 14 bases. CDR3 in amino acids: CASSEGSLQASGNTIYF. The DNA for the CDR3 is TGTGCCAGCAGTGAAGGATCTCTGCAGGCCTCTGGAAACACCATATATTTT.

The genes are TRBV19 and TRBJ2-7; D is perhaps TRBD1 (6 bases). Germline V CDR1 and CDR2: LNHDA, SQIVND (reference sequence). Trimming cost V 5 bases and J 2 bases, with 16 bases left between them. This CDR3 is 15 amino acids long. DNA for the CDR3: TGTGCCAGTAGTGAACAGGGATGGAGACCCTACGAGCAGTACTTC. Translation: CASSEQGWRPYEQYF.

J is TRBJ1-2 and V is TRBV18, with TRBD1 as a possible D gene (6 bases). V shed 6 bases and J shed 8 bases, with 34 bases lying between them. Per the germline V gene, CDR1 is KGHSH and CDR2 is LQKENI. The CDR3 extends over 19 amino acids. The CDR3 DNA reads as TGTGCCAGCTCTGCCCGGGGGGCACAGCTTGGTGGGGAGGAGAGAGGCTACACCTTC. Its protein is CASSARGAQLGGEERGYTF.

The chain combines TRBV27 with TRBJ1-2; a possible D gene is TRBD1 (6 bases). The germline CDR1 and CDR2 sequences are MNHEY and SMNVEV (reference sequence). Trimming removed 5 bases at V and 6 bases at J, with 22 bases between. The CDR3 loop spans 16 amino acids. CDR3 in amino acids: CASSKLYRVGLNGYTF. The DNA for the CDR3 is TGTGCCAGCAGTAAGTTGTACAGGGTAGGTTTGAATGGCTACACCTTC.

CDR3: CASSLALPGRHGYTF. CDR3 nucleotide sequence: TGCGCCAGCAGCTTGGCTCTCCCAGGGAGGCATGGCTACACCTTC. This chain links TRBV5-1 with TRBJ1-2, with D tentatively TRBD1 (5 bases). This CDR3 comprises 15 residues. The V and J ends lost 0 bases and 6 bases respectively, with 15 bases between them. The germline gives CDR1 SGHRS, CDR2 YFSETQ. Full variable domain (rest looked up from reference TRBV5-1 and TRBJ1-2): KAGVTQTPRYLIKTRGQQVTLSCSPISGHRSVSWYQQTPGQGLQFLFEYFSETQRNKGNFPGRFSGRQFSNSRSEMNVSTLELGDSALYLCASSLALPGRHGYTFGSGTRLTVV.

The rearrangement links TRBV19 to TRBJ1-2; D might be TRBD1 (6 bases). The CDR3 runs 17 residues. In germline, CDR1 is LNHDA, CDR2 SQIVND (reference sequence). The V gene lost 4 bases and the J gene lost 0 bases, with 18 bases spanning the gap. CDR3 amino acids: CASSSPQTGLANYGYTF. The CDR3 region has the DNA TGTGCCAGTAGTAGTCCCCAAACAGGGCTGGCTAACTATGGCTACACCTTC.